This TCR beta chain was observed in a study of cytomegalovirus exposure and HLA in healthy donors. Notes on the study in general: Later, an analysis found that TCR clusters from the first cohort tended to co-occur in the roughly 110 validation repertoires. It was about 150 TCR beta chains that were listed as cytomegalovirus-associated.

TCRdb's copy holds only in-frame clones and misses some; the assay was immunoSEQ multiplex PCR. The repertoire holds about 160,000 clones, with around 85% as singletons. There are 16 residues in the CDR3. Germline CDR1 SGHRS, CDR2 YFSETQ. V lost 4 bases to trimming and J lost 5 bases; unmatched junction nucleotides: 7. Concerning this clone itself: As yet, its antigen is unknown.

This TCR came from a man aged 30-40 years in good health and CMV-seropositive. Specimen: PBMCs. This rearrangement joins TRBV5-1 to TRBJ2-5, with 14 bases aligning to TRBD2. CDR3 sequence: CASSEGLAGESETQYF. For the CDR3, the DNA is TGCGCCAGCAGCGAGGGACTAGCGGGGGAGTCTGAGACCCAGTACTTC. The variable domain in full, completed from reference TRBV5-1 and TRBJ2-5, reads KAGVTQTPRYLIKTRGQQVTLSCSPISGHRSVSWYQQTPGQGLQFLFEYFSETQRNKGNFPGRFSGRQFSNSRSEMNVSTLELGDSALYLCASSEGLAGESETQYFGPGTRLLVL.